A selection of T cell receptor beta chains follows, all from one sample in a study of cytomegalovirus exposure and HLA in healthy donors. The data were produced by immunoSEQ multiplex PCR, yet TCRdb's version contains in-frame clones alone and is incomplete. The table has 120,000 to 150,000 clones, approximately 9% seen once. What was sequenced was PBMCs. The source is a male donor in good health and CMV-seronegative. Each CDR3 is given with its conserved first and last residue. D genes are given only for firm matches. The size entry is marked missing in some rows and otherwise reads once, few, many or a size class.

J gene: TRBJ1-6; V gene: TRBV6-1; clone size: few; D gene: -; CDR3 protein: CAIGTLRSPLHF; CDR3 DNA: TGTGCCATTGGGACATTGAGGTCACCCCTCCACTTT
J gene: TRBJ2-3; V gene: TRBV4-3; clone size: few; D gene: -; CDR3 protein: CASSQAEPGHEQDTQYF; CDR3 DNA: TGCGCCAGCAGCCAAGCAGAACCGGGACACGAGCAGGATACGCAGTATTTT
J gene: TRBJ1-1; V gene: TRBV7-6; clone size: -; D gene: -; CDR3 protein: CASSLVRGSSEAFF; CDR3 DNA: TGTGCCAGCAGCTTAGTCAGGGGTTCCTCTGAAGCTTTCTTT
J gene: TRBJ1-3; V gene: TRBV19; clone size: -; D gene: -; CDR3 protein: CASTVDSRIGNTIYF; CDR3 DNA: TGTGCCAGTACCGTAGACAGCCGTATTGGAAACACCATATATTTT
J gene: TRBJ2-7; V gene: TRBV7-2; clone size: -; D gene: -; CDR3 protein: CASSLGAPSKQYF; CDR3 DNA: TGTGCCAGCAGCTTAGGGGCCCCGAGTAAGCAGTACTTC
J gene: TRBJ2-5; V gene: TRBV27; clone size: -; D gene: TRBD2; CDR3 protein: CATRRGGGKTQYF; CDR3 DNA: TGTGCCACCCGTAGGGGCGGGGGGAAGACCCAGTACTTC
J gene: TRBJ1-1; V gene: TRBV7-2; clone size: -; D gene: TRBD1; CDR3 protein: CASCAGQGYEAEAFF; CDR3 DNA: TGTGCCAGCTGCGCGGGACAGGGTTATGAGGCTGAAGCTTTCTTT
J gene: TRBJ2-7; V gene: TRBV27; clone size: few; D gene: TRBD1; CDR3 protein: CASRGQGGAYEQYF; CDR3 DNA: TGTGCCAGCAGAGGACAGGGAGGCGCCTACGAGCAGTACTTC
J gene: TRBJ1-1; V gene: TRBV27; clone size: -; D gene: -; CDR3 protein: CASSFVTGTEAFF; CDR3 DNA: TGTGCCAGCAGTTTTGTAACAGGGACTGAAGCTTTCTTT
J gene: TRBJ2-2; V gene: TRBV29-1; clone size: -; D gene: TRBD2; CDR3 protein: CSVGAGTSVNTGELFF; CDR3 DNA: TGCAGCGTTGGGGCCGGGACTAGCGTGAACACCGGGGAGCTGTTTTTT
J gene: TRBJ1-4; V gene: TRBV4-2; clone size: few; D gene: -; CDR3 protein: CASSQGGVGEKLFF; CDR3 DNA: TGTGCCAGCAGCCAAGGGGGCGTAGGTGAAAAACTGTTTTTT
J gene: TRBJ1-2; V gene: TRBV28; clone size: few; D gene: TRBD1; CDR3 protein: CASSSPAADRGSYGYTF; CDR3 DNA: TGTGCCAGCAGTTCCCCCGCGGCGGACAGGGGGAGTTATGGCTACACCTTC
J gene: TRBJ1-4; V gene: TRBV29-1; clone size: -; D gene: -; CDR3 protein: CSVAPTGYEKLFF; CDR3 DNA: TGCAGCGTTGCCCCGACAGGTTATGAAAAACTGTTTTTT
J gene: TRBJ2-7; V gene: TRBV14; clone size: -; D gene: -; CDR3 protein: CASSAAASYEQYF; CDR3 DNA: TGTGCCAGCAGCGCGGCGGCCTCCTACGAGCAGTACTTC
J gene: TRBJ2-3; V gene: TRBV7-9; clone size: -; D gene: TRBD1; CDR3 protein: CASSGRDSRSDTQYF; CDR3 DNA: TGTGCCAGCAGCGGAAGGGACAGCCGGTCAGATACGCAGTATTTT
J gene: TRBJ2-3; V gene: TRBV9; clone size: -; D gene: TRBD2; CDR3 protein: CASSVSRLAGGHTDTQYF; CDR3 DNA: TGTGCCAGCAGCGTAAGTCGGCTAGCGGGAGGGCACACAGATACGCAGTATTTT
J gene: TRBJ2-2; V gene: TRBV4-1; clone size: -; D gene: TRBD1; CDR3 protein: CASRTGVANTGEPFF; CDR3 DNA: TGCGCCAGCAGGACAGGGGTGGCGAACACCGGGGAGCCGTTTTTT
J gene: TRBJ2-2; V gene: TRBV7-2; clone size: few; D gene: -; CDR3 protein: CASSLLTGELFF; CDR3 DNA: TGTGCCAGCAGCCTCCTAACCGGGGAGCTGTTTTTT
J gene: TRBJ1-4; V gene: TRBV14; clone size: few; D gene: -; CDR3 protein: CASSQGPQGSTNEKLFF; CDR3 DNA: TGTGCCAGCAGCCAAGGCCCCCAGGGGTCAACTAATGAAAAACTGTTTTTT
J gene: TRBJ1-3; V gene: TRBV7-2; clone size: few; D gene: -; CDR3 protein: CASGRQGNTIYF; CDR3 DNA: TGTGCCAGCGGCCGACAGGGAAACACCATATATTTT
J gene: TRBJ2-2; V gene: TRBV6-5; clone size: few; D gene: -; CDR3 protein: CASSSPWARTRELFF; CDR3 DNA: TGTGCCAGCAGTTCCCCCTGGGCCCGCACCAGGGAGCTGTTTTTT
J gene: TRBJ2-2; V gene: TRBV30; clone size: -; D gene: TRBD2; CDR3 protein: CAWSVPGGSNTGELFF; CDR3 DNA: TGTGCCTGGAGTGTTCCGGGAGGATCAAACACCGGGGAGCTGTTTTTT
J gene: TRBJ2-6; V gene: TRBV7-9; clone size: -; D gene: -; CDR3 protein: CASSPTGGANVLTF; CDR3 DNA: TGTGCCAGCAGCCCGACCGGGGGGGCCAACGTCCTGACTTTC
J gene: TRBJ2-1; V gene: TRBV4-3; clone size: -; D gene: TRBD1; CDR3 protein: CASSHGRGINEQFF; CDR3 DNA: TGCGCCAGCAGCCATGGCAGGGGGATCAATGAGCAGTTCTTC
J gene: TRBJ1-3; V gene: TRBV7-9; clone size: -; D gene: -; CDR3 protein: CASSSTRVLGNTIYF; CDR3 DNA: TGTGCCAGCAGCTCGACTCGGGTCCTTGGAAACACCATATATTTT
J gene: TRBJ2-3; V gene: TRBV25-1; clone size: few; D gene: -; CDR3 protein: CASSEPAGITDTQYF; CDR3 DNA: TGTGCCAGCAGTGAACCGGCGGGAATAACAGATACGCAGTATTTT
J gene: TRBJ1-2; V gene: TRBV28; clone size: few; D gene: TRBD1; CDR3 protein: CASIGTGRRGYTF; CDR3 DNA: TGTGCCAGCATAGGGACAGGGAGGCGCGGCTACACCTTC
J gene: TRBJ2-1; V gene: TRBV13; clone size: -; D gene: -; CDR3 protein: CASSLPGDEQFF; CDR3 DNA: TGTGCCAGCAGCCTACCGGGGGATGAGCAGTTCTTC
J gene: TRBJ2-2; V gene: TRBV5-5; clone size: few; D gene: -; CDR3 protein: CASSLEGSGKSGELFF; CDR3 DNA: TGTGCCAGCAGCTTGGAGGGGTCCGGTAAATCGGGGGAGCTGTTTTTT
J gene: TRBJ2-7; V gene: TRBV7-6; clone size: -; D gene: -; CDR3 protein: CASSLAGTTQPYEQYF; CDR3 DNA: TGTGCCAGCAGCTTAGCCGGGACAACCCAACCCTACGAGCAGTACTTC
J gene: TRBJ1-4; V gene: TRBV7-2; clone size: few; D gene: -; CDR3 protein: CASSLQATNEKLFF; CDR3 DNA: TGTGCCAGCAGCTTACAGGCAACTAATGAAAAACTGTTTTTT
J gene: TRBJ1-3; V gene: TRBV7-3; clone size: few; D gene: -; CDR3 protein: CARQGSRSGNTIYF; CDR3 DNA: TGTGCCAGGCAGGGGTCGCGGTCTGGAAACACCATATATTTT
J gene: TRBJ2-1; V gene: TRBV11-3; clone size: -; D gene: -; CDR3 protein: CASSLSGSGEQFF; CDR3 DNA: TGTGCCAGCAGCTTGTCCGGGAGTGGTGAGCAGTTCTTC
J gene: TRBJ2-3; V gene: TRBV11-2; clone size: few; D gene: TRBD2; CDR3 protein: CASSYRSGLAGTRDTQYF; CDR3 DNA: TGTGCCAGCAGCTATAGGTCAGGACTAGCGGGGACGAGGGATACGCAGTATTTT
J gene: TRBJ2-1; V gene: TRBV9; clone size: few; D gene: TRBD2; CDR3 protein: CASSVVLAGDEQFF; CDR3 DNA: TGTGCCAGCAGCGTAGTGCTAGCGGGAGATGAGCAGTTCTTC
J gene: TRBJ2-7; V gene: TRBV18; clone size: few; D gene: -; CDR3 protein: CASSPRGVEQYF; CDR3 DNA: TGTGCCAGCTCACCACGGGGGGTCGAGCAGTACTTC
J gene: TRBJ2-2; V gene: TRBV30; clone size: -; D gene: TRBD2; CDR3 protein: CAWSVLSGGPTGELFF; CDR3 DNA: TGTGCCTGGAGTGTACTTTCGGGAGGGCCAACCGGGGAGCTGTTTTTT
J gene: TRBJ2-7; V gene: TRBV25-1; clone size: few; D gene: -; CDR3 protein: CASSSTGSPYEQYF; CDR3 DNA: TGTGCCAGCAGTTCGACAGGTTCCCCCTACGAGCAGTACTTC
J gene: TRBJ2-4; V gene: TRBV11-2; clone size: -; D gene: TRBD2; CDR3 protein: CASRGPGGRTKNIQYF; CDR3 DNA: TGTGCCAGCAGGGGCCCCGGGGGGAGAACCAAAAACATTCAGTACTTC
J gene: TRBJ1-5; V gene: TRBV10-3; clone size: few; D gene: -; CDR3 protein: CAISESGGLPQHF; CDR3 DNA: TGTGCCATCAGTGAGTCCGGGGGATTGCCCCAGCATTTT
J gene: TRBJ1-2; V gene: TRBV5-1; clone size: few; D gene: -; CDR3 protein: CASSLGLGAGYGYTF; CDR3 DNA: TGCGCCAGCAGCTTGGGTTTAGGGGCAGGCTATGGCTACACCTTC
J gene: TRBJ2-5; V gene: TRBV27; clone size: few; D gene: -; CDR3 protein: CASSRREGETQYF; CDR3 DNA: TGTGCCAGCAGTCGCAGGGAAGGGGAGACCCAGTACTTC
J gene: TRBJ2-7; V gene: TRBV9; clone size: -; D gene: -; CDR3 protein: CASSSQGESTYEQYF; CDR3 DNA: TGTGCCAGCAGCTCCCAGGGTGAGTCGACCTACGAGCAGTACTTC
J gene: TRBJ1-1; V gene: TRBV19; clone size: few; D gene: -; CDR3 protein: CASSSIFGARGRQAFF; CDR3 DNA: TGTGCCAGTAGTAGTATTTTTGGTGCCAGGGGTCGGCAAGCTTTCTTT
J gene: TRBJ2-1; V gene: TRBV28; clone size: -; D gene: TRBD2; CDR3 protein: CASSWDYRTVLYNEQFF; CDR3 DNA: TGTGCCAGCAGTTGGGACTACCGGACTGTACTATACAATGAGCAGTTCTTC
J gene: TRBJ1-2; V gene: TRBV20-1; clone size: few; D gene: -; CDR3 protein: CSAAVGGYTF; CDR3 DNA: TGCAGTGCGGCGGTTGGGGGCTACACCTTC
J gene: TRBJ2-7; V gene: TRBV5-4; clone size: -; D gene: -; CDR3 protein: CASSYAGNEQYF; CDR3 DNA: TGTGCCAGCAGCTACGCAGGGAACGAGCAGTACTTC
J gene: TRBJ2-1; V gene: TRBV4-1; clone size: -; D gene: TRBD2; CDR3 protein: CASARLAGNEQFF; CDR3 DNA: TGCGCCAGCGCCCGGCTAGCGGGCAATGAGCAGTTCTTC
J gene: TRBJ2-3; V gene: TRBV10-2; clone size: -; D gene: TRBD2; CDR3 protein: CASSEHSGGASADTQYF; CDR3 DNA: TGCGCCAGCAGTGAGCATAGCGGGGGGGCGAGTGCAGATACGCAGTATTTT
J gene: TRBJ2-5; V gene: TRBV29-1; clone size: few; D gene: -; CDR3 protein: CSVELHRDQETQYF; CDR3 DNA: TGCAGCGTTGAGCTCCACAGGGACCAAGAGACCCAGTACTTC
J gene: TRBJ1-2; V gene: TRBV9; clone size: -; D gene: -; CDR3 protein: CASSAGQTYGYTF; CDR3 DNA: TGTGCCAGCAGCGCCGGACAGACCTATGGCTACACCTTC
J gene: TRBJ2-7; V gene: TRBV5-1; clone size: -; D gene: -; CDR3 protein: CASSLASSYEQYF; CDR3 DNA: TGCGCCAGCAGCTTGGCCTCGAGCTACGAGCAGTACTTC
J gene: TRBJ2-1; V gene: TRBV2; clone size: -; D gene: TRBD2; CDR3 protein: CASGSGRSYNEQFF; CDR3 DNA: TGTGCCAGCGGCAGCGGGAGGTCCTACAATGAGCAGTTCTTC
J gene: TRBJ2-3; V gene: TRBV5-1; clone size: -; D gene: -; CDR3 protein: CASSFGTSTDTQYF; CDR3 DNA: TGCGCCAGCAGCTTTGGTACTAGCACAGATACGCAGTATTTT
J gene: TRBJ1-1; V gene: TRBV5-1; clone size: -; D gene: -; CDR3 protein: CASSLGPGVPEAFF; CDR3 DNA: TGCGCCAGCAGCTTGGGACCAGGGGTACCTGAAGCTTTCTTT
J gene: TRBJ2-7; V gene: TRBV29-1; clone size: -; D gene: -; CDR3 protein: CSVEDPRGGQYF; CDR3 DNA: TGCAGCGTTGAAGATCCTCGGGGTGGGCAGTACTTC
J gene: TRBJ1-6; V gene: TRBV25-1; clone size: -; D gene: TRBD1; CDR3 protein: CASQGAGQGIHNSPLHF; CDR3 DNA: TGTGCCAGCCAGGGGGCGGGACAGGGAATCCATAATTCACCCCTCCACTTT
J gene: TRBJ2-1; V gene: TRBV27; clone size: few; D gene: -; CDR3 protein: CASSLFFSSYNEQFF; CDR3 DNA: TGTGCCAGCAGTTTATTTTTCAGCTCCTACAATGAGCAGTTCTTC
J gene: TRBJ1-5; V gene: TRBV2; clone size: -; D gene: -; CDR3 protein: CASSEDFYSNQPQHF; CDR3 DNA: TGTGCCAGCAGTGAAGATTTCTATAGCAATCAGCCCCAGCATTTT